What follows are 32 T cell receptor beta chains derived from one specimen sequenced in a study of PD-L1 blockade in urothelial cancer. Time point reported: pretreatment peripheral blood. Clones were sequenced by immunoSEQ multiplex PCR, and TCRdb holds only the in-frame ones, with some missing. The data hold 55,000 to 80,000 clones, with approximately 84% observed a single time. This specimen was PBMCs, taken around atezolizumab (anti-PD-L1) treatment. These receptors came from a man aged 60-69 years with urothelial cancer.

This clone appeared once. The V and J genes are TRBV6-5 and TRBJ1-2; 8 bases are shared with TRBD1. J gave up 9 bases and V 6 bases, and 9 bases lay outside the gene matches. The germline V gene encodes CDR1 MNHEY and CDR2 SVGAGI. The CDR3 loop spans 13 amino acids. CDR3 region: CASRQGQEGSYTF. The CDR3 bases are TGTGCCAGCAGACAGGGACAGGAAGGGAGCTACACCTTC.

The V gene is TRBV10-1, the J gene TRBJ1-6; D not certain. The CDR3 consists of 15 residues. Germline V lookup: CDR1 WNHNN, CDR2 SYGVQD (reference sequence). V gave up 4 bases and J gave up 8 bases, with 15 bases separating them. CDR3 loop: CASSGGEGTDSPLHF. CDR3 bases: TGCGCCAGCAGTGGAGGCGAAGGAACCGATTCACCCCTCCACTTT.

The chain is built from TRBV9 and TRBJ2-5; 11 nucleotides agree with TRBD2. The CDR3 has 17 amino acids. The V segment lost 0 bases and the J segment 5 bases; nucleotides outside the gene matches: 9. Germline lookup yields CDR1 SGDLS and CDR2 YYNGEE. CDR3 region: CASSVGASGGIHETQYF. In nucleotides, the CDR3 is TGTGCCAGCAGCGTAGGGGCTAGCGGGGGGATTCACGAGACCCAGTACTTC.

The chain combines TRBV9 with TRBJ1-4; 7 bases are shared with TRBD1. The ends lost 3 bases at V and 9 bases at J; junction bases unmatched: 8. This CDR3 has 14 amino acids. Germline V gene data show CDR1 as SGDLS and CDR2 as YYNGEE. The CDR3 nucleotides read TGTGCCAGCAGCGCCGGGGGACAGAATAAAAAACTGTTTTTT. This encodes CASSAGGQNKKLFF. The variable domain in full, completed from reference TRBV9 and TRBJ1-4, reads DSGVTQTPKHLITATGQRVTLRCSPRSGDLSVYWYQQSLDQGLQFLIQYYNGEERAKGNILERFSAQQFPDLHSELNLSSLELGDSALYFCASSAGGQNKKLFFGSGTQLSVL.

The chain recombines TRBV5-1 with TRBJ2-2; D is undetermined. Trimming cost V 0 bases and J 2 bases, with 5 bases left between them. CDR1 SGHRS and CDR2 YFSETQ come from the germline V gene. The CDR3 length is 14 residues. CDR3 sequence: CASSLDRNTGELFF. Written as DNA, the CDR3 is TGCGCCAGCAGCTTGGACAGAAACACCGGGGAGCTGTTTTTT.

The chain joins TRBV9 to TRBJ1-4, with 7 bases lining up with TRBD1. The CDR3 has 15 amino acids. Germline CDR1 and CDR2: SGDLS and YYNGEE. Losses at the gene ends were 4 bases for V and 2 bases for J; bases not matched to a gene: 5. The CDR3 sequence is CASSPQTGTNEKLFF. In DNA form, the CDR3 reads TGTGCCAGCAGCCCTCAGACAGGGACTAATGAAAAACTGTTTTTT. Full variable domain (outside the CDR3, taken from reference TRBV9 and TRBJ1-4): DSGVTQTPKHLITATGQRVTLRCSPRSGDLSVYWYQQSLDQGLQFLIQYYNGEERAKGNILERFSAQQFPDLHSELNLSSLELGDSALYFCASSPQTGTNEKLFFGSGTQLSVL.

The chain joins TRBV5-1 to TRBJ2-5; D perhaps matches TRBD2 (6 bases). CDR1 is SGHRS, CDR2 YFSETQ, per germline. The CDR3 extends over 13 amino acids. V shed 2 bases and J shed 3 bases, with 8 bases lying between them. CDR3: CASSFSGEETQYF. The CDR3 DNA sequence: TGCGCCAGCAGCTTCTCGGGGGAAGAGACCCAGTACTTC.

The genes are TRBV12-5 and TRBJ2-1, with 8 bases aligning to TRBD1. Germline-derived CDR1 and CDR2 are LGHNT and FRNRAP. With 0 bases clipped from V and 2 bases from J, the junction kept 6 bases outside the gene matches. CDR3 length equals 17 residues. This chain's CDR3 is CASGLVLDRGAYNEQFF. CDR3 DNA sequence: TGTGCTAGTGGTTTGGTACTCGACAGGGGCGCCTACAATGAGCAGTTCTTC.

V and J are TRBV10-2 and TRBJ1-5, with 8 nucleotides matching TRBD1. Germline trimming cut 8 bases from V and 5 bases from J; bases unmatched to any gene: 2. The CDR3 covers 12 residues. Germline CDR1 reads WSHSY; CDR2 reads SAAADI. The CDR3 sequence: CASQDRDQPQHF. The CDR3 DNA sequence: TGCGCCAGCCAGGACAGGGATCAGCCCCAGCATTTT.

The chain has TRBV9 and TRBJ2-1, with TRBD2 matching 16 bases. Germline assignment: CDR1 SGDLS and CDR2 YYNGEE. Germline trimming cut 0 bases from V and 9 bases from J; bases unmatched to any gene: 6. The CDR3 runs 17 residues. The CDR3 loop reads CASSVAAGLAGGSEQFF. In DNA, the CDR3 is TGTGCCAGCAGCGTAGCGGCGGGACTAGCGGGGGGGAGTGAGCAGTTCTTC.

The V call is TRBV27, the J call TRBJ2-7; TRBD2 aligns across 7 bases. V was pared by 5 bases and J by 4 bases, with 17 bases of the junction left unmatched. Germline CDR1 is MNHEY and CDR2 is SMNVEV (reference sequence). CDR3 length equals 17 residues. The CDR3 region has the DNA TGTGCCAGCAGTCCCGCCGGGACTACATACAAGTTGTACGAGCAGTACTTC. It is translated as CASSPAGTTYKLYEQYF.

This clone has just one count. The chain combines TRBV5-1 with TRBJ1-4, with 9 positions matching TRBD1. V lost 3 bases and J lost 2; bases outside the gene matches: 8. This CDR3 is built from 17 residues. Germline CDR1 and CDR2: SGHRS and YFSETQ. The CDR3 is CASSSGQGFVTNEKLFF. The CDR3, as DNA: TGCGCCAGCAGCTCGGGACAGGGTTTTGTTACTAATGAAAAACTGTTTTTT. Complete variable domain (other parts from reference TRBV5-1 and TRBJ1-4): KAGVTQTPRYLIKTRGQQVTLSCSPISGHRSVSWYQQTPGQGLQFLFEYFSETQRNKGNFPGRFSGRQFSNSRSEMNVSTLELGDSALYLCASSSGQGFVTNEKLFFGSGTQLSVL.

The genes are TRBV30 and TRBJ2-5; D possibly corresponds to TRBD2 (6 bases). Germline CDR1 and CDR2: GTSNPN and SVGIG (reference sequence). The CDR3 contains 14 residues. V lost 1 base and J lost 5, with 14 bases in between. CDR3 in DNA: TGTGCCTGGAGTGGGTCCCGGGGGAAGGAGACCCAGTACTTC. Translated, it gives CAWSGSRGKETQYF. Variable domain in full (rest from reference TRBV30 and TRBJ2-5): SQTIHQWPATLVQPVGSPLSLECTVEGTSNPNLYWYRQAAGRGLQLLFYSVGIGQISSEVPQNLSASRPQDRQFILSSKKLLLSDSGFYLCAWSGSRGKETQYFGPGTRLLVL.

The genes are TRBV5-6 and TRBJ2-7, with D possibly matching TRBD1 (5 bases). Per germline, CDR1 SGHDT and CDR2 YYEEEE. The CDR3 consists of 13 residues. Between the trimmed V and J ends, which lost 4 bases and 2 bases, there was a span of 10 bases. The CDR3 spells CASSRDRTYEQYF. The CDR3 DNA sequence: TGTGCCAGCAGCCGAGACAGAACCTACGAGCAGTACTTC.

The genes are TRBV28 and TRBJ2-3; 11 nucleotides agree with TRBD2. Germline-derived CDR1 and CDR2 are MDHEN and SYDVKM. The V and J ends lost 5 bases and 6 bases, in that order; junction bases with no gene match: 10. The CDR3 is 16 residues long. The CDR3 bases are TGTGCCAGCAGTGGTAGACTAGCGGGGCGTGGGGATACGCAGTATTTT. Its translation: CASSGRLAGRGDTQYF.

The chain uses TRBV28 and TRBJ2-5; 7 positions agree with TRBD1. There are 14 residues in the CDR3. The germline gives CDR1 MDHEN, CDR2 SYDVKM. Trimming at V came to 8 bases and at J to 1 base, leaving 7 bases not matched to a gene. CDR3: CASLEGTVQETQYF. For the CDR3, the DNA is TGTGCCAGCCTTGAGGGGACAGTCCAAGAGACCCAGTACTTC.

V and J are TRBV4-3 and TRBJ2-3; D perhaps matches TRBD1 (6 bases). The germline CDR1 and CDR2 sequences are LGHNA and YSLEER. V lost 1 base and J 5 bases, leaving 16 bases between the germline ends. The CDR3 totals 16 residues. CDR3 coding DNA: TGCGCCAGCAGCCAAGTCTCTATTTTGGGACAAGATACGCAGTATTTT. Encoded protein: CASSQVSILGQDTQYF.

The chain combines TRBV6-4 with TRBJ2-3; D gene uncertain. The V gene lost 6 bases and the J gene lost 2 bases, with 15 bases spanning the gap. The CDR3 is made up of 15 amino acids. CDR1 is MRHNA and CDR2 is SNTAGT in the germline V gene. The CDR3 region is CASRRSAWYTDTQYF. The CDR3 nucleotides read TGTGCCAGCAGGCGGTCAGCTTGGTACACAGATACGCAGTATTTT.

The V and J genes are TRBV7-9 and TRBJ1-1; D may be TRBD1 (5 bases). There are 14 residues in the CDR3. CDR1 and CDR2 (germline): SEHNR, FQNEAQ (reference sequence). V was clipped by 2 bases and J by 0 bases, with 7 bases between them. The CDR3 nucleotides read TGTGCCAGCAGCTTAACAGGATTGAACACTGAAGCTTTCTTT. It encodes CASSLTGLNTEAFF.

The J gene is TRBJ1-3, the V gene TRBV5-8, with 10 positions matching TRBD1. The germline gives CDR1 SGHTS, CDR2 YDEGEE. V shed 3 bases and J 4 bases; nucleotides not matched to a gene: 7. The CDR3 spans 16 residues. In DNA form, the CDR3 reads TGTGCCAGCAGCTCCCGGGACAGGGGTTCCGGAAACACCATATATTTT. It encodes CASSSRDRGSGNTIYF. The full variable domain, completed using reference TRBV5-8 and TRBJ1-3, is EAGVTQSPTHLIKTRGQQATLRCSPISGHTSVYWYQQALGLGLQFLLWYDEGEERNRGNFPPRFSGRQFPNYSSELNVNALELEDSALYLCASSSRDRGSGNTIYFGEGSWLTVV.

The rearrangement links TRBV27 to TRBJ1-2, with TRBD1 matching over 9 bases. Per the germline V gene, CDR1 is MNHEY and CDR2 is SMNVEV (reference sequence). The CDR3 spans 13 residues. The ends lost 4 bases at V and 6 bases at J; junction bases unmatched: 3. In nucleotides, the CDR3 is TGTGCCAGCAGTTGGGGACAGGGTCATGGCTACACCTTC. It yields the protein CASSWGQGHGYTF.

The chain recombines TRBV4-1 with TRBJ2-3; TRBD2 might be the D (5 bases). CDR1 and CDR2 from the germline V gene are MGHRA and YSYEKL. Trimming left V 1 base short and J 3 bases short, with 11 bases between. The CDR3 contains 15 residues. Written as DNA, the CDR3 is TGCGCCAGCAGCCAAGGGGAGCGGAAAACAGATACGCAGTATTTT. It yields the protein CASSQGERKTDTQYF.

This rearrangement joins TRBV6-6 to TRBJ1-2; D possibly corresponds to TRBD1 (5 bases). This CDR3 is built from 15 residues. V was pared by 6 bases and J by 0 bases, with 14 bases between. The V gene's germline CDR1 is MNHNY and CDR2 SVGAGI (reference sequence). CDR3 bases: TGTGCCAGCAGGCAAAGACAGAACCCTAACTATGGCTACACCTTC. Translated, it gives CASRQRQNPNYGYTF.

The V gene is TRBV7-8, the J gene TRBJ1-4; TRBD1 is a possible D gene (6 bases). Trimming took 5 bases from V and 1 from J, leaving 20 bases between them. CDR1 is SGHVS and CDR2 is FQNEAQ in the germline V gene. CDR3 length: 18 residues. The CDR3 nucleotides read TGTGCCAGCAGCCTCCGGCCAGGGGTGCTTTTAACTAATGAAAAACTGTTTTTT. The encoded protein is CASSLRPGVLLTNEKLFF.

The chain carries TRBV7-9 and TRBJ2-2, with 7 positions matching TRBD1. V lost 1 base to trimming and J lost 5 bases; unmatched junction nucleotides: 4. Germline V CDR1 and CDR2: SEHNR, FQNEAQ (reference sequence). There are 15 residues in the CDR3. For the CDR3, the DNA is TGTGCCAGCAGCTTAGTAGGGGGCCGTACCGGGGAGCTGTTTTTT. Protein sequence: CASSLVGGRTGELFF.

The chain carries TRBV28 and TRBJ2-2; TRBD1 might be the D (5 bases). This CDR3 has 15 amino acids. CDR1 MDHEN and CDR2 SYDVKM come from the germline V gene. Trimming took off 4 bases at V and 1 base at J, with 10 bases between the two ends. The CDR3 sequence: CASSSQGRNTGELFF. The CDR3 nucleotides read TGTGCCAGCAGTTCGCAGGGTAGGAACACCGGGGAGCTGTTTTTT. The full variable domain, its missing parts supplied by reference TRBV28 and TRBJ2-2, is DVKVTQSSRYLVKRTGEKVFLECVQDMDHENMFWYRQDPGLGLRLIYFSYDVKMKEKGDIPEGYSVSREKKERFSLILESASTNQTSMYLCASSSQGRNTGELFFGEGSRLTVL.

The chain joins TRBV29-1 to TRBJ2-1; 7 positions match TRBD1. The V segment lost 7 bases and the J segment 1 base; nucleotides outside the gene matches: 4. The germline gives CDR1 SQVTM, CDR2 ANQGSEA. The CDR3 is made up of 13 amino acids. The CDR3 spells CSANRGSYNEQFF. CDR3 DNA: TGCAGCGCAAACAGGGGATCCTACAATGAGCAGTTCTTC.

This clone occurred once. This sequence joins TRBV7-8 and TRBJ2-5; 7 nucleotides align to TRBD1. Unmatched junction bases numbered 6, after V lost 0 bases and J lost 5 bases. This CDR3 has 15 amino acids. The germline V gene encodes CDR1 SGHVS and CDR2 FQNEAQ. The CDR3 reads CASSLADRVFETQYF. CDR3 nucleotide sequence: TGTGCCAGCAGCTTAGCCGACAGGGTGTTTGAGACCCAGTACTTC.

The chain is built from TRBV5-1 and TRBJ2-6; perhaps TRBD2 as D (5 bases). Per the germline V gene, CDR1 is SGHRS and CDR2 is YFSETQ. The CDR3 has 18 amino acids. V dropped 4 bases and J dropped 0 bases, with 17 bases sitting between them. The CDR3 DNA follows: TGCGCCAGCAGCCCGACCGGAGGCCGCAGCTCTGGGGCCAACGTCCTGACTTTC. Protein: CASSPTGGRSSGANVLTF. The full variable domain, completed using reference TRBV5-1 and TRBJ2-6, is KAGVTQTPRYLIKTRGQQVTLSCSPISGHRSVSWYQQTPGQGLQFLFEYFSETQRNKGNFPGRFSGRQFSNSRSEMNVSTLELGDSALYLCASSPTGGRSSGANVLTFGAGSRLTVL.

V and J are TRBV7-9 and TRBJ2-6; D call uncertain. CDR3 size: 16 residues. The V end lost 1 base, the J end lost 1 base, and 8 bases lay between the germline ends. Germline lookup yields CDR1 SEHNR and CDR2 FQNEAQ (reference sequence). DNA of the CDR3: TGTGCCAGCAGCTTAGTCCCGCAGTCTGGGGCCAACGTCCTGACTTTC. Translated, it gives CASSLVPQSGANVLTF.

The chain uses TRBV5-1 and TRBJ2-2; no reliable D call. CDR1 and CDR2 from the germline V gene are SGHRS and YFSETQ. Between the trimmed V and J ends, which lost 0 bases and 4 bases, there was a span of 7 bases. This CDR3 has 14 amino acids. CDR3 DNA: TGCGCCAGCAGCTTGGACGCGCTCACCGGGGAGCTGTTTTTT. Amino acid sequence: CASSLDALTGELFF.

The rearrangement uses TRBV29-1 and TRBJ2-4, with TRBD1 as a possible D gene (6 bases). CDR1 SQVTM and CDR2 ANQGSEA come from the germline V gene. CDR3 length equals 13 residues. V was pared by 4 bases and J by 6 bases, with 13 bases between. CDR3 sequence reads: CSVGWGQVNIQYF. The CDR3 nucleotides are TGCAGCGTTGGATGGGGGCAGGTAAACATTCAGTACTTC. The whole variable domain, filled in from reference TRBV29-1 and TRBJ2-4, reads SAVISQKPSRDICQRGTSLTIQCQVDSQVTMMFWYRQQPGQSLTLIATANQGSEATYESGFVIDKFPISRPNLTFSTLTVSNMSPEDSSIYLCSVGWGQVNIQYFGAGTRLSVL.